This TCR beta chain was recovered during a study of long-term antiretroviral therapy in people with HIV. This clone has a handful of counts. Donors each had at least one pre-ART PBMC sample and at least two post-ART ones. Survey-level resolution applied to immunoSEQ assay v3.0. Per-sample sequencing targets were roughly 40,000-50,000 T-cell genomes. Some clones are missing from TCRdb's copy, which holds only in-frame ones; the method was immunoSEQ multiplex PCR. The repertoire holds fewer than 20,000 clones, with about nine tenths as singletons. Germline lookup yields CDR1 MDHEN and CDR2 SYDVKM. Trimming cost V 6 bases and J 0 bases, with 12 bases left between them. CDR3 size: 16 residues.

The receptor comes from a man between 40 and 49 years old with HIV. The chain joins TRBV28 to TRBJ2-6, with D perhaps TRBD2 (5 bases). The specimen comprised unsorted PBMCs, sampled 0.5 years after starting antiretroviral therapy. The CDR3 region is CASSHLGNSGANVLTF. The DNA of the CDR3 is TGTGCCAGCAGCCATCTCGGGAACTCTGGGGCCAACGTCCTGACTTTC.